This record concerns one TCR beta chain sequence. These data belong to a study of T cell changes during pregnancy in multiple sclerosis. Sequenced by immunoSEQ multiplex PCR; TCRdb stores in-frame clones only, minus some. Of approximately 46,000 clones listed, roughly nine tenths are singletons. CDR3 length: 12 amino acids. V lost 8 bases and J lost 1, with 8 bases in between. CDR1 and CDR2 from the germline V gene are SEHNR and FQNEAQ (reference sequence). The genes are TRBV7-9 and TRBJ1-1; D is perhaps TRBD1 (6 bases). This receptor was taken from a female donor with multiple sclerosis, enrolled in a pregnancy study. The starting material was CD8+ T cells from peripheral blood mononuclear cells, obtained in the second trimester of pregnancy. The CDR3 loop reads CASATGNTEAFF. The DNA of the CDR3 is TGTGCCAGCGCGACAGGGAACACTGAAGCTTTCTTT. Using reference TRBV7-9 and TRBJ1-1 for the parts outside the CDR3, the full variable domain is DTGVSQNPRHKITKRGQNVTFRCDPISEHNRLYWYRQTLGQGPEFLTYFQNEAQLEKSRLLSDRFSAERPKGSFSTLEIQRTEQGDSAMYLCASATGNTEAFFGQGTRLTVV.